Reported below is one T cell receptor (beta chain). In germline, CDR1 is LGHDT, CDR2 YNNKEL (reference sequence). The CDR3 is 15 amino acids. The V segment lost 5 bases and the J segment 6 bases; nucleotides outside the gene matches: 7. These data originate in a study of blood T cell repertoires in COVID-19. The overall study: The samples span acute and convalescent COVID-19 from the United States, Italy and Spain.

Recruits, aged roughly 18 to 95 years, lived in approximately 26 US areas. Per the original methods: Amplification with reference gene primers provided the estimates of nucleated cell counts. Method: immunoSEQ multiplex PCR; TCRdb's copy keeps in-frame clones and lacks some. The DNA was the basis for D and trimming; V, J and clone size are from that table. The sample contains about 360,000 clones, approximately 87% of which appear only once. The sample consisted of PBMCs or T cells enriched from blood (not recorded which). This chain joins TRBV3-1 (or the pseudogene TRBV3-2) and TRBJ1-6; 7 bases fit TRBD1. The clonotype originates from a man in his forties in a cohort exposed to, infected with or recovered from COVID-19 (not recorded which). DNA of the CDR3: TGTGCCAGCAGCATATACGCAGGGGGTAATTCACCCCTCCACTTT. Translation: CASSIYAGGNSPLHF.